This T cell receptor beta chain was sequenced during a study of blood T cells in healthy people across ages. Healthy Caucasian individuals from Russia aged 6 to 90 were enrolled as donors. Together with a sample-barcoded 5' primer, a J-beta primer mix was included in a second PCR lasting 7 to 11 cycles. TCRdb re-derived calls from the 5' RACE reads in MiXCR, one entry per CDR3 protein. The sample records under 850,000 distinct CDR3 sequences, 35% to 40% being singletons. V dropped 6 bases and J dropped 5; count of bases not matched to a gene: 8. CDR1 is DFQATT and CDR2 is SNEGSKA in the germline V gene (reference sequence). There are 13 residues in the CDR3.

Sequencing was done on a sample of blood. The clonotype was recovered from a man younger than 35 in good health. This sequence joins TRBV20-1 and TRBJ2-7; 9 positions match TRBD1. CDR3 protein: CSATGQGVDEQYF. The CDR3 DNA reads TGCAGTGCAACGGGACAGGGAGTGGACGAGCAGTACTTC.